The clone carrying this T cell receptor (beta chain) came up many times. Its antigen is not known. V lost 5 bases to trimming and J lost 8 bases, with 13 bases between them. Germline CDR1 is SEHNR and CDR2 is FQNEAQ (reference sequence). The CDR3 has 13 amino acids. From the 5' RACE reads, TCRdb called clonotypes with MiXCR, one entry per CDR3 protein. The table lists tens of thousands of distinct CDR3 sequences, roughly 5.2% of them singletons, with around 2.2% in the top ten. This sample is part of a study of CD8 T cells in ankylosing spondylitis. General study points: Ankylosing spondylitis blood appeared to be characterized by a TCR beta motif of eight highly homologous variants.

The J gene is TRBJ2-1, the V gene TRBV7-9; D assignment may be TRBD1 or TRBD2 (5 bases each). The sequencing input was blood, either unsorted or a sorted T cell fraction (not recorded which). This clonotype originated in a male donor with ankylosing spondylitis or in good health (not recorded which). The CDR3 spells CASSPRGPDEQFF. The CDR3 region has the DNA TGTGCCAGCAGCCCAAGGGGACCGGATGAGCAGTTCTTC. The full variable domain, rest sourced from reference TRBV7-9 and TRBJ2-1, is DTGVSQNPRHKITKRGQNVTFRCDPISEHNRLYWYRQTLGQGPEFLTYFQNEAQLEKSRLLSDRFSAERPKGSFSTLEIQRTEQGDSAMYLCASSPRGPDEQFFGPGTRLTVL.